The 14 T cell receptor beta chains below all came from one sample that was sequenced in a study of blood T cell repertoires in COVID-19. Sequenced by immunoSEQ multiplex PCR; TCRdb stores in-frame clones only, minus some. In the table there are 450,000 or so clones, around nine tenths of which are singletons. The sample consisted of peripheral blood. These receptors were collected from a man between 18 and 29 years old with COVID-19, enrolled during active disease.

The chain recombines TRBV18 with TRBJ2-1; D is perhaps TRBD2 (5 bases). Germline CDR1 reads KGHSH; CDR2 reads LQKENI. The CDR3 covers 15 residues. Trimming shortened V by 8 bases and J by 1 base, and 15 bases separated the two germline ends. This CDR3 is CASPPLRVSYNEQFF. CDR3 DNA: TGTGCCAGCCCGCCCCTGAGGGTGTCCTACAATGAGCAGTTCTTC.

The chain recombines TRBV29-1 with TRBJ2-7; D not resolved. Germline V gene sequence: CDR1 SQVTM, CDR2 ANQGSEA. This CDR3 is built from 13 residues. Trimming removed 4 bases at V and 0 bases at J, with 10 bases between. The CDR3 protein is CSVVTYSSYEQYF. Here the CDR3 DNA reads TGCAGCGTTGTAACTTATAGCTCCTACGAGCAGTACTTC.

The chain employs TRBV5-6 and TRBJ2-1; 7 bases are shared with TRBD2. From germline, CDR1 is SGHDT and CDR2 YYEEEE. The CDR3 is made up of 15 amino acids. Trimming cost V 1 base and J 7 bases; bases outside gene matches: 8. The CDR3, as DNA: TGTGCCAGCAGCTTGTTTGCGGGAGCCACAAATGAGCAGTTCTTC. Protein sequence: CASSLFAGATNEQFF.

V and J are TRBV24-1 and TRBJ2-1; 8 bases are a match to TRBD1. V was pared by 2 bases and J by 0 bases, with 5 bases of the junction left unmatched. The V gene's germline CDR1 is KGHDR and CDR2 SFDVKD. The CDR3 covers 17 residues. The DNA for the CDR3 is TGTGCCACCAGTGATTCAAGGACAGGGACCTCCTACAATGAGCAGTTCTTC. Protein product: CATSDSRTGTSYNEQFF.

This chain connects TRBV14 to TRBJ2-7; D unclear. Germline lookup yields CDR1 SGHDN and CDR2 FVKESK. The length of the CDR3 is 14 residues. Between the trimmed V and J ends, which lost 2 bases and 0 bases, there was a span of 8 bases. The CDR3 spells CASSQFRNSYEQYF. Here the CDR3 DNA reads TGTGCCAGCAGCCAATTCAGGAACTCCTACGAGCAGTACTTC.

The chain has TRBV5-4 and TRBJ1-1, with D uncertain. This CDR3 has 14 residues. The ends were cut back, 4 bases at V and 3 bases at J, with 13 bases in the middle. The germline V gene has CDR1 SGHNT and CDR2 YYREEE (reference sequence). In DNA, the CDR3 is TGTGCCAGCAGCCCCGATCGGGGAGACACTGAAGCTTTCTTT. Amino acids: CASSPDRGDTEAFF.

The rearrangement joins TRBV7-7 to TRBJ2-5, with D maybe TRBD1 (5 bases). The V gene lost 4 bases and the J gene lost 5 bases, with 11 bases spanning the gap. CDR1 is SSHAT, CDR2 FNYEAQ, per germline (reference sequence). CDR3 length: 13 residues. CDR3 nucleotide sequence: TGTGCCAGCAGCTCAGGGCCAGGCGAGACCCAGTACTTC. Encoded protein: CASSSGPGETQYF.

The chain uses TRBV7-9 and TRBJ2-5; 9 positions match TRBD2. This CDR3 contains 18 residues. The J segment lost 2 bases and the V segment lost 2 bases, leaving 12 bases of the junction unmatched. Germline CDR1 reads SEHNR; CDR2 reads FQNEAQ (reference sequence). The CDR3 nucleotides are TGTGCCAGCAGCTTAAGAGGCGGGGGGGAGGTTTCGCAAGAGACCCAGTACTTC. Encoded protein: CASSLRGGGEVSQETQYF.

The chain couples TRBV30 to TRBJ2-7; 7 bases line up with TRBD1. V gave up 1 base and J gave up 0 bases; unmatched junction bases: 3. The length of the CDR3 is 14 residues. Germline V lookup: CDR1 GTSNPN, CDR2 SVGIG (reference sequence). As DNA, the CDR3 is TGTGCCTGGAGTGGGGCAGGGGGCTCCTACGAGCAGTACTTC. Translated, it gives CAWSGAGGSYEQYF. Combining the CDR3 with reference TRBV30 and TRBJ2-7 gives the whole variable domain SQTIHQWPATLVQPVGSPLSLECTVEGTSNPNLYWYRQAAGRGLQLLFYSVGIGQISSEVPQNLSASRPQDRQFILSSKKLLLSDSGFYLCAWSGAGGSYEQYFGPGTRLTVT.

The rearrangement uses TRBV20-1 and TRBJ1-2, with D unresolved. The V end was cut by 3 bases, the J end by 7 bases, with 15 bases between. The CDR3 contains 13 residues. Germline V gene data show CDR1 as DFQATT and CDR2 as SNEGSKA (reference sequence). The CDR3 nucleotides are TGCAGTGCTAGTAGTCGGTGGGAGGGTGGCTACACCTTC. It codes for CSASSRWEGGYTF.

The sample holds a few counts of this clone. This chain joins TRBV10-1 and TRBJ2-3; 7 nucleotides align to TRBD2. CDR3 length: 15 residues. CDR1 is WNHNN and CDR2 is SYGVQD in the germline V gene (reference sequence). With 3 bases clipped from V and 2 bases from J, the junction kept 5 bases outside the gene matches. CDR3 sequence reads: CASSDGAGVTDTQYF. The CDR3 DNA sequence: TGCGCCAGCAGTGACGGGGCGGGAGTCACAGATACGCAGTATTTT.

The chain is built from TRBV29-1 and TRBJ2-7; 11 bases map to TRBD2. The CDR3 has 15 residues. Germline-derived CDR1 and CDR2 are SQVTM and ANQGSEA. The V gene end was trimmed by 7 bases and the J gene end by 2 bases; junction bases not matched to a gene: 10. CDR3 DNA: TGCAGCGCTCAGGGACTAGCGGTGGGGACCTACGAGCAGTACTTC. It yields the protein CSAQGLAVGTYEQYF.

The chain joins TRBV4-2 to TRBJ2-1, with a tentative D call TRBD2 (6 bases). The germline V and J ends were trimmed by 3 bases and 7 bases, with 13 bases remaining between them. Germline V CDR1 and CDR2: LGHNA, YNFKEQ. This CDR3 is built from 14 residues. The CDR3 DNA sequence: TGTGCCAGCAGCCAGATAGGGGACTTTAATGAGCAGTTCTTC. This encodes CASSQIGDFNEQFF.

This clone was detected only a few times. The chain joins TRBV5-1 to TRBJ2-3; 13 bases map to TRBD2. The CDR3 is 16 amino acids. V lost 0 bases and J lost 4; bases outside the gene matches: 2. Germline V gene sequence: CDR1 SGHRS, CDR2 YFSETQ. This chain's CDR3 is CASSLGTSGRSDTQYF. The CDR3 DNA follows: TGCGCCAGCAGCTTGGGGACTAGCGGGAGATCAGATACGCAGTATTTT.